Reported below is one T cell receptor beta chain. Its antigen is as yet unknown. This sample was included in a study of graft-versus-host responses after intestinal transplantation. Across the whole study: Transplants given to recipients were multivisceral, liver-intestinal, or isolated intestinal. The study gave all recipients anti-thymocyte globulin induction, then tacrolimus and steroids for 2 to 3 years. General study results and limits: Researchers found GvH clones in recipient marrow, and some showed up first in ileum or blood. Graft-donor T cell macrochimerism coincided with high graft-versus-host to host-versus-graft clonal ratios in allografts.

From germline, CDR1 is MNHNS and CDR2 SASEGT. This CDR3 spans 13 amino acids. Deletions cut 4 bases from V and 8 bases from J, with 12 bases between. Produced via immunoSEQ multiplex PCR; TCRdb's table is partial and in-frame only. The table records about 40,000 clones, roughly 89% of them present only once. This clonotype was sampled from a human patient who received an intestinal transplant, so some T cells may come from the graft donor. This material consisted of PBMCs, taken about 330 days after intestinal transplant. This chain joins TRBV6-1 and TRBJ2-1; tentatively, D is TRBD2 (6 bases). The CDR3 here is CASSARGGHEQFF. As DNA, the CDR3 is TGTGCCAGCAGTGCGAGGGGAGGACATGAGCAGTTCTTC.